This T cell receptor (beta chain) was sequenced for a study of shared clonotypes between healthy human individuals. Assay used: immunoSEQ multiplex PCR; TCRdb lists only in-frame clones, some missing. Of roughly 2,500,000 clones listed, 93% were seen once; the top ten hold about 0.34%. Germline assignment: CDR1 KGHSH and CDR2 LQKENI. The CDR3 sequence is 14 residues long. The V call is TRBV18, the J call TRBJ2-5; unclear D gene. The J call could be wrong; TRBJ2-7 is a better fit for the DNA end. Sequencing was done on a sample of naive CD4+ T cells from PBMCs. As to subset: CD45RA+ positively selected. This clonotype was obtained from a man between 18 and 29 years old in good health. Some clones in this sample may be carry-over from other donors' samples. CDR3 amino acids: CASSPNQVTYEQYF. The DNA of the CDR3 is TGTGCCAGCTCCCCAAACCAGGTAACCTACGAGCAGTACTTC.